Listed here are 5 T cell receptor beta chains from one sample, sequenced in a study of OX40 agonist ivuxolimab in advanced cancers. TCRdb keeps only in-frame clones here, not all; method: immunoSEQ multiplex PCR. The table shows about 52,000 clones, with approximately 94% occurring only once. The sequences come from CD4+ or CD8+ T cells sorted from blood, collected in a trial of the OX40 agonist ivuxolimab. The receptors here all came from an adult with an advanced solid tumor such as melanoma, head and neck, liver or kidney cancer.

This chain connects TRBV4-1 to TRBJ2-7; D is possibly TRBD1 (6 bases). V shed 3 bases and J shed 7 bases, with 16 bases lying between them. Germline lookup yields CDR1 MGHRA and CDR2 YSYEKL. The CDR3 has 14 residues. CDR3 region: CASSHPQGPGEQYF. CDR3 DNA sequence: TGCGCCAGCAGCCATCCACAGGGCCCGGGAGAGCAGTACTTC.

V gene TRBV27 combines with J gene TRBJ2-7; no clear D. V was trimmed by 3 bases and J by 0 bases, leaving 12 bases between them. The CDR3 is 15 residues long. CDR1 MNHEY and CDR2 SMNVEV come from the germline V gene (reference sequence). The CDR3 region is CASSFGSAPSYEQYF. CDR3 nucleotide sequence: TGTGCCAGCAGTTTTGGTTCGGCCCCCTCCTACGAGCAGTACTTC.

The chain combines TRBV11-2 with TRBJ1-3; no reliable D call. The CDR3 sequence is 18 residues long. V was shortened by 0 bases and J by 1 base, with 16 bases between the two germline ends. Germline V gives CDR1 SGHAT, CDR2 FQNNGV. The CDR3 loop reads CASSLDKFRLTSGNTIYF. DNA for the CDR3: TGTGCCAGCAGCTTAGATAAATTCAGGCTTACATCTGGAAACACCATATATTTT.

The chain recombines TRBV19 with TRBJ1-5, with a tentative D call TRBD1 (6 bases). V was pared by 3 bases and J by 3 bases, with 12 bases between. The CDR3 contains 15 residues. CDR1 LNHDA and CDR2 SQIVND come from the germline V gene (reference sequence). The CDR3 loop is CASSIGDILNQPQHF. CDR3 nucleotide sequence: TGTGCCAGTAGTATCGGGGACATCCTCAATCAGCCCCAGCATTTT. Full variable domain (remainder filled in from reference TRBV19 and TRBJ1-5): DGGITQSPKYLFRKEGQNVTLSCEQNLNHDAMYWYRQDPGQGLRLIYYSQIVNDFQKGDIAEGYSVSREKKESFPLTVTSAQKNPTAFYLCASSIGDILNQPQHFGDGTRLSIL.

In regard to this clone: This sample includes further DNA sequences coding for the same CDR3. The V gene is TRBV28, the J gene TRBJ1-1; D ambiguous. Per the germline V gene, CDR1 is MDHEN and CDR2 is SYDVKM. CDR3 length equals 14 residues. With 6 bases removed from V and 5 bases from J, the gap between germline ends came to 16 bases. The CDR3 protein is CASRSRPGRTEAFF. In nucleotides, the CDR3 is TGTGCCAGCAGATCACGACCGGGGAGGACTGAAGCTTTCTTT.